These 8 T cell receptor beta chains came from one sample sequenced in a study of cytomegalovirus exposure and HLA in healthy donors. The table came from immunoSEQ multiplex PCR; TCRdb's copy has only in-frame clones and leaves some out. The data contain roughly 150,000 clones, around 92% of them seen just once; the ten biggest clones take up 4% to 4.5%. What was sequenced was PBMCs. The receptors were gathered from a young man in good health and CMV-seropositive.

The chain joins TRBV28 to TRBJ1-5, with 7 bases identical to TRBD1. Germline V CDR1 and CDR2: MDHEN, SYDVKM. Unmatched junction bases numbered 19, after V lost 4 bases and J lost 7 bases. The CDR3 length is 18 residues. The CDR3 reads CASSSDMAQGGIRQPQHF. The CDR3 bases are TGTGCCAGCAGTTCGGATATGGCGCAGGGGGGTATTAGACAGCCCCAGCATTTT.

In regard to this clone: The junction shows a germline mismatch at one end, possibly a read error. The chain joins TRBV7-7 to TRBJ2-2; a possible D gene is TRBD2 (5 bases). The CDR3 covers 14 residues. Looked up from germline, CDR1 is SSHAT and CDR2 is FNYEAQ (reference sequence). CDR3 sequence reads: CASSYDGLTGELFF. CDR3 in DNA: TGTGCTAGCAGCTATGACGGACTGACCGGGGAGCTGTTTTTT. Full variable domain (outside the CDR3, taken from reference TRBV7-7 and TRBJ2-2): GAGVSQSPRYKVTKRGQDVTLRCDPISSHATLYWYQQALGQGPEFLTYFNYEAQPDKSGLPSDRFSAERPEGSISTLTIQRTEQRDSAMYRCASSYDGLTGELFFGEGSRLTVL.

This clone came up once. V and J are TRBV6-1 and TRBJ2-7, with 12 bases identical to TRBD2. Germline V gives CDR1 MNHNS, CDR2 SASEGT. Trimming removed 6 bases from V and 4 bases from J; junction bases left unmatched: 4. The CDR3 loop spans 14 amino acids. For the CDR3, the DNA is TGTGCCAGCAGGACTAGCGGGAGTGGGTACGAGCAGTACTTC. Amino acids: CASRTSGSGYEQYF.

This chain uses TRBV4-1 with TRBJ1-3, with D hard to call. Germline CDR1 MGHRA, CDR2 YSYEKL. CDR3 size: 18 residues. Trimming removed 1 base at V and 0 bases at J, with 16 bases between. CDR3 protein: CASSQVSAVLLSGNTIYF. The CDR3 DNA reads TGCGCCAGCAGCCAAGTATCCGCAGTACTACTCTCTGGAAACACCATATATTTT.

The sample holds a few counts of this clone. The chain is built from TRBV19 and TRBJ1-2; D call uncertain. V lost 5 bases and J lost 4, with 11 bases in between. CDR3 length: 13 residues. CDR1 and CDR2 (germline): LNHDA, SQIVND (reference sequence). The CDR3 loop is CASSLGRTYGYTF. The CDR3 region has the DNA TGTGCCAGTAGTCTGGGCAGAACCTATGGCTACACCTTC.

The V and J genes are TRBV27 and TRBJ1-2, with D hard to call. V lost 8 bases, J lost 0 bases, and 16 bases lay in between. Germline V CDR1 and CDR2: MNHEY, SMNVEV (reference sequence). The CDR3 consists of 15 residues. CDR3 region: CASLTFRYPNYGYTF. Here the CDR3 DNA reads TGTGCCAGCCTCACGTTCCGGTATCCTAACTATGGCTACACCTTC.

The chain employs TRBV5-1 and TRBJ1-3, with a possible D match to TRBD1 (5 bases). V was trimmed by 0 bases and J by 0 bases, leaving 13 bases between them. Per germline, CDR1 SGHRS and CDR2 YFSETQ. This CDR3 is 17 amino acids long. In DNA, the CDR3 is TGCGCCAGCAGCTTGGTGTCAGGGCCAAGCTCTGGAAACACCATATATTTT. Translated, it gives CASSLVSGPSSGNTIYF.

The chain carries TRBV19 and TRBJ1-2, with 8 bases matching TRBD1. V was pared by 3 bases and J by 4 bases, with 13 bases of the junction left unmatched. This CDR3 spans 17 amino acids. Germline CDR1 reads LNHDA; CDR2 reads SQIVND (reference sequence). CDR3 amino acids: CASSIGTGSPFAYGYTF. The CDR3 nucleotides are TGTGCCAGTAGTATCGGGACAGGCTCCCCCTTCGCCTATGGCTACACCTTC.